One sample yielded the 32 T cell receptor beta chains listed below, sequenced in a study of cytomegalovirus exposure and HLA in healthy donors. The primer mix had 60 Vbeta and 13 Jbeta primers. Using immunoSEQ multiplex PCR, the repertoire was profiled, and TCRdb retains in-frame clones only, with some absent. This sample has about 160,000 clones, with around 78% found just once. The specimen was PBMCs. These receptors were obtained from a woman aged 35 to 49 in good health and CMV-seronegative.

This chain uses TRBV11-3 with TRBJ2-5; TRBD2 agrees at 9 bases. The CDR3 is 17 amino acids. V lost 5 bases to trimming and J lost 4 bases; unmatched junction nucleotides: 14. Germline-derived CDR1 and CDR2 are SGHNT and YENEEA. This CDR3 reads CASSPPHPGLAGETQYF. For the CDR3, the DNA is TGTGCCAGCAGCCCACCCCACCCGGGACTAGCAGGAGAGACCCAGTACTTC.

V and J are TRBV29-1 and TRBJ1-1; 10 bases line up with TRBD1. CDR1 is SQVTM, CDR2 ANQGSEA, per germline. CDR3 size: 15 residues. With V trimmed by 4 bases and J by 1 base, 6 bases remained unmatched. The CDR3 sequence: CSVGGDRGTNTEAFF. For the CDR3, the DNA is TGCAGCGTTGGTGGGGACAGGGGTACGAACACTGAAGCTTTCTTT.

The chain recombines TRBV11-1 with TRBJ1-1; 11 bases are shared with TRBD1. Germline values: CDR1 SGHAT, CDR2 FQDESV (reference sequence). CDR3 length: 16 residues. V trimming: 6 bases; J trimming: 1 base; junction bases outside the gene matches: 7. The CDR3 DNA follows: TGTGCCAGCAGTCCCGGACAGGGGGCGAGGAACACTGAAGCTTTCTTT. The encoded protein is CASSPGQGARNTEAFF.

The rearrangement joins TRBV5-4 to TRBJ2-5, with no clear D. CDR3 length: 14 residues. Trimming shortened V by 0 bases and J by 4 bases, and 10 bases separated the two germline ends. Germline loops: CDR1 SGHNT, CDR2 YYREEE (reference sequence). The CDR3 region has the DNA TGTGCCAGCAGCTTGGAATGGGCCCCAGAGACCCAGTACTTC. Translated: CASSLEWAPETQYF.

The genes are TRBV2 and TRBJ2-6, with 7 bases fitting TRBD1. V dropped 3 bases and J dropped 3; count of bases not matched to a gene: 2. The germline CDR1 and CDR2 sequences are SNHLY and FYNNEI. The CDR3 covers 15 residues. The CDR3 is CASSERGRGANVLTF. The CDR3 DNA sequence: TGTGCCAGCAGTGAGAGGGGGCGTGGGGCCAACGTCCTGACTTTC.

This clone showed up just once. The CDR3 sequence is CASSMTGAGELFF. CDR3 sequence (DNA): TGCGCCAGCAGCATGACAGGGGCCGGGGAGCTGTTTTTT. V gene TRBV5-1 combines with J gene TRBJ2-2, with 8 bases lining up with TRBD1. Trimming took 4 bases from V and 6 from J; bases not matched to a gene: 2. This CDR3 is 13 amino acids long. CDR1 and CDR2 (germline): SGHRS, YFSETQ.

This clone was observed a handful of times. The chain carries TRBV6-1 and TRBJ1-2; a weak D match, TRBD1 (5 bases). The CDR3 runs to 14 residues. The germline gives CDR1 MNHNS, CDR2 SASEGT. With 7 bases removed from V and 8 bases from J, the gap between germline ends came to 20 bases. In DNA form, the CDR3 reads TGTGCCAGCACCGAGAACCGGGGGAACGTCGGCTACACCTTC. Its translation: CASTENRGNVGYTF.

The rearrangement uses TRBV5-1 and TRBJ2-3; the D is unclear. Trimming stripped 7 bases from V and 0 bases from J, with 15 bases between. This CDR3 is built from 15 residues. The V gene's germline CDR1 is SGHRS and CDR2 YFSETQ. CDR3 sequence reads: CASAPLSTSTDTQYF. The CDR3 DNA reads as TGCGCCAGCGCTCCGCTGTCAACTAGCACAGATACGCAGTATTTT.

The gene calls are TRBV2 and TRBJ1-5; the match to TRBD1 covers 7 bases. This CDR3 region has 18 residues. Germline-derived CDR1 and CDR2 are SNHLY and FYNNEI. The trim removed 3 bases at V and 0 bases at J, leaving 11 bases unmatched. The CDR3 DNA follows: TGTGCCAGCAGTGATCAACCGGGACAGCCTTATAGCAATCAGCCCCAGCATTTT. This codes for CASSDQPGQPYSNQPQHF.

This chain links TRBV7-9 with TRBJ2-3; TRBD1 agrees at 8 bases. The CDR3 runs 15 residues. CDR1 and CDR2 (germline): SEHNR, FQNEAQ (reference sequence). With V trimmed by 4 bases and J by 4 bases, 7 bases remained unmatched. The CDR3 region is CASSSYLTGADTQYF. The CDR3 nucleotides read TGTGCCAGCAGCTCCTACCTGACAGGGGCAGATACGCAGTATTTT.

The J gene is TRBJ2-1, the V gene TRBV6-1, with TRBD1 matching over 10 bases. There are 16 residues in the CDR3. V shed 0 bases and J 7 bases; nucleotides not matched to a gene: 6. Per germline, CDR1 MNHNS and CDR2 SASEGT. CDR3 loop: CASSEAGTGVRNEQFF. The CDR3 region has the DNA TGTGCCAGCAGTGAAGCCGGGACAGGGGTGAGAAATGAGCAGTTCTTC.

V usage is TRBV30 and J usage is TRBJ2-3; 8 nucleotides line up with TRBD1. Per the germline V gene, CDR1 is GTSNPN and CDR2 is SVGIG (reference sequence). The CDR3 is 14 residues long. J gave up 4 bases and V 5 bases, and 8 bases lay outside the gene matches. CDR3: CAWEQGAVADTQYF. The CDR3 nucleotides are TGTGCCTGGGAGCAGGGGGCTGTTGCAGATACGCAGTATTTT.

This chain joins TRBV6-5 and TRBJ1-2; 7 positions match TRBD1. After removal of 0 bases from V and 3 bases from J, the junction contained 7 bases not matched to a gene. The CDR3 runs 16 residues. Germline CDR1 reads MNHEY; CDR2 reads SVGAGI. CDR3 in amino acids: CASSYSRQGWDYGYTF. The DNA of the CDR3 is TGTGCCAGCAGTTACTCGCGACAGGGTTGGGACTATGGCTACACCTTC.

This chain joins TRBV7-2 and TRBJ2-5; D remains unclear. The V end lost 3 bases, the J end lost 7 bases, and 12 bases lay between the germline ends. CDR3 length: 13 residues. The germline V gene has CDR1 SGHTA and CDR2 FQGNSA. This CDR3 is CASSLVRSGTQYF. Here the CDR3 DNA reads TGTGCCAGCAGCTTGGTTCGTTCGGGGACCCAGTACTTC.

This clone was seen only a few times. The chain combines TRBV13 with TRBJ2-7; 12 positions match TRBD2. The ends lost 4 bases at V and 6 bases at J; junction bases unmatched: 10. CDR1 is PRHDT and CDR2 is FYEKMQ in the germline V gene (reference sequence). The CDR3 spans 16 residues. CDR3 DNA sequence: TGTGCCAGCAGCTCTTCCGGGACTAGCGGGCGCAGCGAGCAGTACTTC. Its protein product is CASSSSGTSGRSEQYF.

V usage is TRBV30 and J usage is TRBJ2-7; 7 bases line up with TRBD2. Trimming at V came to 4 bases and at J to 5 bases, leaving 14 bases not matched to a gene. This CDR3 is built from 15 residues. Germline V CDR1 and CDR2: GTSNPN, SVGIG (reference sequence). The CDR3, as DNA: TGTGCCTGGAAAGGAATGGGGGAGGGGAGAAACGAGCAGTACTTC. Translation: CAWKGMGEGRNEQYF.

This sequence joins TRBV7-9 and TRBJ1-1; the D gene is possibly TRBD1 (6 bases). There are 14 residues in the CDR3. The V gene lost 2 bases and the J gene lost 4 bases, with 11 bases spanning the gap. Germline CDR1 reads SEHNR; CDR2 reads FQNEAQ (reference sequence). The CDR3 loop is CASSLTGLVTEAFF. As DNA, the CDR3 is TGTGCCAGCAGCTTAACAGGGCTGGTCACTGAAGCTTTCTTT.

This chain joins TRBV5-6 and TRBJ2-7; 7 bases line up with TRBD1. CDR1 is SGHDT, CDR2 YYEEEE, per germline. Trimming at V came to 0 bases and at J to 0 bases, leaving 3 bases not matched to a gene. The CDR3 sequence is 15 residues long. The CDR3 DNA is TGTGCCAGCAGCTTGGAAGGGGGCTCCTCCTACGAGCAGTACTTC. Translation: CASSLEGGSSYEQYF. Together with reference TRBV5-6 and TRBJ2-7, the CDR3 gives the full variable domain: DAGVTQSPTHLIKTRGQQVTLRCSPKSGHDTVSWYQQALGQGPQFIFQYYEEEERQRGNFPDRFSGHQFPNYSSELNVNALLLGDSALYLCASSLEGGSSYEQYFGPGTRLTVT.

This chain links TRBV27 with TRBJ2-7; 8 bases line up with TRBD2. The CDR3 is 16 residues long. CDR1 is MNHEY, CDR2 SMNVEV, per germline (reference sequence). The V gene end was trimmed by 4 bases and the J gene end by 2 bases; junction bases not matched to a gene: 10. The CDR3 sequence is CASSSPRTSGTYEQYF. The DNA of the CDR3 is TGTGCCAGCAGTTCCCCTCGAACTAGCGGTACCTACGAGCAGTACTTC.

V usage is TRBV28 and J usage is TRBJ1-4; 7 bases match TRBD1. Germline CDR1 is MDHEN and CDR2 is SYDVKM. The junction had 7 bases not matched to a gene; V was cut back by 6 bases and J by 0 bases. This CDR3 comprises 16 residues. The CDR3 region is CASRLTGLTTNEKLFF. The CDR3, as DNA: TGTGCCAGCAGGTTGACAGGGCTGACAACTAATGAAAAACTGTTTTTT.

V gene TRBV6-5 combines with J gene TRBJ2-5, with D possibly matching TRBD1 (6 bases). The germline V gene encodes CDR1 MNHEY and CDR2 SVGAGI. The length of the CDR3 is 16 residues. The V and J ends lost 3 bases and 5 bases respectively, with 19 bases between them. The CDR3 nucleotides are TGTGCCAGCAGTTATGGGAGACAGGCAGGAATGGAGACCCAGTACTTC. Residues: CASSYGRQAGMETQYF.

The V and J genes are TRBV2 and TRBJ2-3, with a possible D match to TRBD1 (6 bases). The germline CDR1 and CDR2 sequences are SNHLY and FYNNEI. The CDR3 extends over 15 amino acids. V was trimmed by 8 bases and J by 5 bases, leaving 20 bases between them. CDR3: CASLRSPSRGDTQYF. In DNA form, the CDR3 reads TGTGCCAGCCTCCGCAGTCCCTCCAGGGGAGATACGCAGTATTTT.

V and J are TRBV5-1 and TRBJ1-1; 9 bases are shared with TRBD1. Per germline, CDR1 SGHRS and CDR2 YFSETQ. The CDR3 has 15 amino acids. V dropped 3 bases and J dropped 4; count of bases not matched to a gene: 7. In DNA, the CDR3 is TGCGCCAGCAGCTCCGGACAGGGGATCAGCACTGAAGCTTTCTTT. Translated: CASSSGQGISTEAFF.

This sequence joins TRBV5-4 and TRBJ2-6; a possible D gene is TRBD1 (5 bases). This CDR3 is built from 15 residues. Germline loops: CDR1 SGHNT, CDR2 YYREEE (reference sequence). V shed 1 base and J shed 2 bases, with 7 bases lying between them. The CDR3 reads CASSLQGTGANVLTF. CDR3 DNA: TGTGCCAGCAGCTTGCAGGGAACTGGGGCCAACGTCCTGACTTTC.

The chain employs TRBV5-4 and TRBJ2-5; TRBD1 matches at 9 bases. Germline V gene data show CDR1 as SGHNT and CDR2 as YYREEE (reference sequence). The CDR3 has 15 residues. The junction had 9 bases not matched to a gene; V was cut back by 4 bases and J by 5 bases. The CDR3 sequence: CASSPSTGGQETQYF. CDR3 bases: TGTGCCAGCAGCCCATCAACAGGGGGCCAGGAGACCCAGTACTTC.

This sequence joins TRBV4-2 and TRBJ1-3; 10 nucleotides align to TRBD1. Per germline, CDR1 LGHNA and CDR2 YNFKEQ. This CDR3 region has 16 residues. J lost 0 bases, V lost 4 bases, and 3 bases had no gene match. In nucleotides, the CDR3 is TGTGCCAGCAGCCGGGACAGGGGTTACTCTGGAAACACCATATATTTT. Translation gives CASSRDRGYSGNTIYF.

The J gene is TRBJ2-1, the V gene TRBV11-3, with 7 bases that match TRBD2. The CDR3 length is 14 residues. The germline gives CDR1 SGHNT, CDR2 YENEEA. With V trimmed by 5 bases and J by 1 base, 2 bases remained unmatched. In nucleotides, the CDR3 is TGTGCCAGCAGCCTCGGGGGGTCCTACAATGAGCAGTTCTTC. Its protein is CASSLGGSYNEQFF.

The chain has TRBV27 and TRBJ2-5; 15 nucleotides agree with TRBD2. The CDR3 totals 16 residues. Trimming at V came to 5 bases and at J to 4 bases, leaving 5 bases not matched to a gene. Germline V gene data show CDR1 as MNHEY and CDR2 as SMNVEV (reference sequence). The CDR3 nucleotides read TGTGCCAGCAGTCCCGGGACTAGCGGGAGGTTAGAGACCCAGTACTTC. Translated, it gives CASSPGTSGRLETQYF.

The rearrangement uses TRBV7-2 and TRBJ1-6; D call uncertain. Trimming took off 1 base at V and 10 bases at J, with 14 bases between the two ends. The CDR3 totals 15 residues. Germline V gene lookup returns CDR1 SGHTA and CDR2 FQGNSA. CDR3 sequence (DNA): TGTGCCAGCAGCTTAGTCTTGGGCCAGAGATCACCCCTCCACTTT. Translating gives CASSLVLGQRSPLHF.

This chain uses TRBV2 with TRBJ1-5; possibly TRBD1 for D (5 bases). The CDR3 has 15 amino acids. The V and J ends lost 7 bases and 3 bases respectively, with 16 bases between them. Germline V gives CDR1 SNHLY, CDR2 FYNNEI. The CDR3 loop reads CASTQGVGANQPQHF. For the CDR3, the DNA is TGTGCCAGCACTCAGGGCGTTGGGGCCAATCAGCCCCAGCATTTT.

The chain has TRBV20-1 and TRBJ1-1; no reliable D call. The V end was cut by 5 bases, the J end by 6 bases, with 10 bases between. The germline gives CDR1 DFQATT, CDR2 SNEGSKA (reference sequence). The CDR3 consists of 11 residues. CDR3 coding DNA: TGCAGTGCTGGGTCTGAGGCTGAAGCTTTCTTT. Translating it yields CSAGSEAEAFF.

The sample holds a few counts of this clone. The chain links TRBV27 to TRBJ2-7; 7 nucleotides line up with TRBD1. Germline V gene data show CDR1 as MNHEY and CDR2 as SMNVEV (reference sequence). Trimming removed 0 bases from V and 5 bases from J; junction bases left unmatched: 4. The CDR3 contains 14 residues. The CDR3 loop reads CASSLSRTGDEQYF. The DNA for the CDR3 is TGTGCCAGCAGTTTATCGCGAACAGGGGACGAGCAGTACTTC.